Following are 4 T cell receptor beta chains from one sample sequenced in a study of T cell changes during pregnancy in multiple sclerosis. Some clones are missing from TCRdb's copy, which holds only in-frame ones; the method was immunoSEQ multiplex PCR. The sample carries some 21,000 clones, around 90% recorded once. The material sequenced was CD4+ T cells from peripheral blood mononuclear cells, taken in the third trimester of pregnancy. The source of these receptors is a female donor with multiple sclerosis, enrolled in a pregnancy study.

The rearrangement joins TRBV19 to TRBJ1-2; 10 positions agree with TRBD1. V shed 5 bases and J 2 bases; nucleotides not matched to a gene: 5. There are 15 residues in the CDR3. The germline V gene has CDR1 LNHDA and CDR2 SQIVND (reference sequence). The CDR3 DNA sequence: TGTGCCAGTAGTGATCCGGGACAGGGGAACTATGGCTACACCTTC. It codes for CASSDPGQGNYGYTF.

V is TRBV27 and J is TRBJ2-7; a weak D match, TRBD2 (7 bases). This CDR3 spans 14 amino acids. The V end was cut by 3 bases, the J end by 3 bases, with 12 bases between. Germline assignment: CDR1 MNHEY and CDR2 SMNVEV (reference sequence). CDR3 bases: TGTGCCAGCAGTTTTGGCGGGGGCAGCTACGAGCAGTACTTC. As protein: CASSFGGGSYEQYF.

J is TRBJ1-1 and V is TRBV18; a possible D gene is TRBD1 (5 bases). Germline CDR1 KGHSH, CDR2 LQKENI. The CDR3 loop spans 13 amino acids. Trimming stripped 3 bases from V and 2 bases from J, with 7 bases between. The CDR3 sequence: CASSPDSNTEAFF. Written as DNA, the CDR3 is TGTGCCAGCTCACCCGACAGTAACACTGAAGCTTTCTTT.

This clone showed up just once. The chain joins TRBV25-1 to TRBJ2-3, with D perhaps TRBD2 (7 bases). V was cut by 2 bases and J by 4 bases, with 10 bases left in between. Germline loops: CDR1 MGHDK, CDR2 SYGVNS. The CDR3 extends over 14 amino acids. CDR3 in amino acids: CASSEGGGPDTQYF. The CDR3 DNA reads as TGTGCCAGCAGTGAAGGGGGGGGGCCAGATACGCAGTATTTT.